Included here is one T cell receptor beta chain sequence, with context. Antigen: not known. CDR3 length: 14 amino acids. CDR1 and CDR2 (germline): SGHDT, YYEEEE. The V gene lost 0 bases and the J gene lost 11 bases, with 14 bases spanning the gap. This specimen belongs to a study of T cell responses to AZD1222 COVID-19 vaccine. Study-level results: Spike as a whole was targeted by vaccine-associated CD4 TCRs, dominant at 160-218 and 743-854. Only a handful of individuals given AZD1222 were seropositive at baseline. Among the donors, most were white British and more were female, and clonal diversity was possibly underestimated.

Produced via immunoSEQ multiplex PCR; TCRdb's table is partial and in-frame only. The table records about 220,000 clones, 90% to 95% of them present only once. The rearrangement uses TRBV5-6 and TRBJ1-4; no clear D. Sequencing used peripheral blood, obtained on day 0 of MenACWY control vaccination. This clonotype was sampled from an adult in good health. CDR3 residues: CASSLVGRVNKLFF. The CDR3 nucleotides are TGTGCCAGCAGCTTGGTGGGCAGAGTGAATAAACTGTTTTTT.